Detailed here is one T cell receptor beta chain. The entry originates in a study of blood T cell repertoires in COVID-19. The table came from immunoSEQ multiplex PCR; TCRdb's copy has only in-frame clones and leaves some out. The sample carries 140,000 to 150,000 clones, 88% recorded once. The sequenced sample was peripheral blood. The source is a human donor with COVID-19, enrolled during active disease. The donor label of this sample is uncertain.

The CDR3 spells CASSKGHLNTEAFF. The CDR3 bases are TGTGCCAGCAGTAAGGGACACCTGAACACTGAAGCTTTCTTT. The chain has TRBV6-5 and TRBJ1-1; a weak D match, TRBD1 (6 bases). V was trimmed by 5 bases and J by 0 bases, leaving 10 bases between them. Per the germline V gene, CDR1 is MNHEY and CDR2 is SVGAGI. CDR3 length: 14 residues.